The subject of this entry is one TCR beta chain. Its antigen is not identified. These data are taken from a study of blood T cells in healthy people across ages. General study points: Higher diversity and more naive CD4+ cells were features of long-lived donors, compared to aged donors. Expanded clonotype changes were possibly confounded by unknown donor CMV status.

Per the germline V gene, CDR1 is DFQATT and CDR2 is SNEGSKA (reference sequence). V lost 4 bases, J lost 7 bases, and 18 bases stayed unmatched. The CDR3 loop spans 16 amino acids. Through a sample-barcoded 5' primer and a J-beta primer mix, a second PCR was run for 7 to 11 cycles. Every molecule of cDNA carried a tag from a template-switch adaptor with 12 random nucleotides. Each CDR3 protein gets one entry after TCRdb re-called the 5' RACE reads with MiXCR. There are some 1.1 million distinct CDR3 sequences in the sample; around two fifths occur only once, and around 14% lies in the top ten. Sequenced: blood. V gene TRBV20-1 combines with J gene TRBJ2-7, with 8 bases fitting TRBD2. This sequence originates from a man between 18 and 35 years old in good health. CDR3: CSATHQAAGGYNEQYF. CDR3 coding DNA: TGCAGTGCTACACACCAGGCGGCGGGGGGCTACAATGAGCAGTACTTC.